The 31 T cell receptor beta chains in this list originate from one sample, sequenced in a study of shared clonotypes between healthy human individuals. TCRdb's table, derived via immunoSEQ multiplex PCR, lists solely in-frame clones and lacks some. There are more than 2 million clones in the sample; around 95% occur only once, and approximately 1.6% lies in the top ten. CD45RO negativity and positive selection for CCR7 defined naive CD8 cells, a population that excluded terminally differentiated effector memory CD45RA+ cells. What was sequenced was naive CD8+ T cells from PBMCs. The receptors here all came from a man between 18 and 35 years old in good health. Some clones in this sample may be carry-over from other donors' samples.

This rearrangement joins TRBV27 to TRBJ2-7; D is undetermined. Germline lookup yields CDR1 MNHEY and CDR2 SMNVEV (reference sequence). The CDR3 runs 14 residues. Trimming removed 8 bases from V and 1 base from J, with 15 bases in between. CDR3: CASSWKPRSYEQYF. DNA of the CDR3: TGTGCCAGCTCGTGGAAGCCAAGATCCTACGAGCAGTACTTC.

This rearrangement joins TRBV6-6 to TRBJ1-1; TRBD1 might be the D (5 bases). With 5 bases removed from V and 4 bases from J, the gap between germline ends came to 11 bases. The CDR3 runs to 13 residues. CDR1 is MNHNY, CDR2 SVGAGI, per germline (reference sequence). CDR3: CASSPGLGTEAFF. CDR3 nucleotide sequence: TGTGCCAGCAGTCCGGGACTTGGCACTGAAGCTTTCTTT.

The genes are TRBV28 and TRBJ2-7, with TRBD1 identical over 9 bases. The CDR3 runs 12 residues. The germline V gene encodes CDR1 MDHEN and CDR2 SYDVKM. CDR3 bases: TGTGCTATCCGGGACAGGGCCTACGAGCAGTACTTC. It encodes CAIRDRAYEQYF.

V usage is TRBV19 and J usage is TRBJ2-6; 8 bases align to TRBD1. The V segment lost 6 bases and the J segment 12 bases; nucleotides outside the gene matches: 13. The CDR3 runs to 15 residues. Germline V lookup: CDR1 LNHDA, CDR2 SQIVND (reference sequence). Here the CDR3 DNA reads TGTGCCAGTAGCCCGGACAGGGCCTCTGTGATCGTCCTGACTTTC. This gives the protein CASSPDRASVIVLTF.

This clone was seen only once. The genes are TRBV28 and TRBJ2-5; 13 bases fit TRBD2. V lost 6 bases to trimming and J lost 2 bases; unmatched junction nucleotides: 12. This CDR3 spans 18 amino acids. Per germline, CDR1 MDHEN and CDR2 SYDVKM. DNA of the CDR3: TGTGCCAGCAGCCCGGGACTAGCGGGAACAGGTCGACAAGAGACCCAGTACTTC. Encoded protein: CASSPGLAGTGRQETQYF.

V and J are TRBV2 and TRBJ2-7, with a weak D call TRBD2 (6 bases). V dropped 7 bases and J dropped 0 bases, with 16 bases sitting between them. The CDR3 is 15 residues long. Germline V gene data show CDR1 as SNHLY and CDR2 as FYNNEI. CDR3 protein: CASTLVGEDSYEQYF. The DNA of the CDR3 is TGTGCCAGCACCTTGGTGGGGGAGGACTCCTACGAGCAGTACTTC.

The chain combines TRBV27 with TRBJ1-3; TRBD1 matches 8 bases. Trimming took 4 bases from V and 0 from J; bases not matched to a gene: 5. CDR3 length equals 16 residues. Germline-derived CDR1 and CDR2 are MNHEY and SMNVEV (reference sequence). CDR3 bases: TGTGCCAGCAGTTCCCGACAGGGGAGCTCTGGAAACACCATATATTTT. This translates into CASSSRQGSSGNTIYF.

This sequence joins TRBV28 and TRBJ2-3; D is perhaps TRBD1 (5 bases). V dropped 6 bases and J dropped 5 bases, with 9 bases sitting between them. Germline-derived CDR1 and CDR2 are MDHEN and SYDVKM. The CDR3 spans 12 residues. The CDR3 nucleotides are TGTGCCAGCAGAAGGGGTTTAGATACGCAGTATTTT. Protein product: CASRRGLDTQYF.

The rearrangement uses TRBV27 and TRBJ1-1; the D gene is possibly TRBD1 (6 bases). The length of the CDR3 is 13 residues. Per germline, CDR1 MNHEY and CDR2 SMNVEV (reference sequence). The V end was cut by 6 bases, the J end by 1 base, with 9 bases between. For the CDR3, the DNA is TGTGCCAGCAGGGCGGACAGGAACACTGAAGCTTTCTTT. It yields the protein CASRADRNTEAFF.

The chain couples TRBV7-9 to TRBJ2-2, with 9 nucleotides matching TRBD1. The CDR3 sequence is 18 residues long. V lost 5 bases to trimming and J lost 9 bases; unmatched junction nucleotides: 19. CDR1 SEHNR and CDR2 FQNEAQ come from the germline V gene (reference sequence). The CDR3 sequence: CASSTPGPMGQGLRELFF. CDR3 DNA: TGTGCCAGCAGCACCCCCGGTCCTATGGGACAGGGCCTTCGGGAGCTGTTTTTT.

The chain recombines TRBV7-9 with TRBJ2-1; 11 bases align to TRBD2. Germline V CDR1 and CDR2: SEHNR, FQNEAQ (reference sequence). This CDR3 contains 15 residues. V gave up 6 bases and J gave up 3 bases; unmatched junction bases: 4. CDR3: CASRLGTSGYNEQFF. In DNA, the CDR3 is TGTGCCAGCAGACTGGGGACTAGCGGCTACAATGAGCAGTTCTTC.

The chain couples TRBV13 to TRBJ2-7; possible D gene TRBD2, 6 bases. Germline CDR1 reads PRHDT; CDR2 reads FYEKMQ (reference sequence). The V end lost 6 bases, the J end lost 3 bases, and 15 bases lay between the germline ends. This CDR3 spans 14 amino acids. The CDR3 coding sequence is TGTGCCAGCAGTCATCGACTAGGGGACTACGAGCAGTACTTC. This translates into CASSHRLGDYEQYF.

V and J are TRBV4-3 and TRBJ1-2; a possible D gene is TRBD1 (5 bases). Trimming took off 4 bases at V and 2 bases at J, with 14 bases between the two ends. Germline-derived CDR1 and CDR2 are LGHNA and YSLEER. The CDR3 runs 15 residues. The CDR3 loop is CASSPTSDTNYGYTF. DNA for the CDR3: TGCGCCAGCAGCCCTACCTCGGACACGAACTATGGCTACACCTTC.

The genes are TRBV4-1 and TRBJ1-2; 7 bases fit TRBD1. This CDR3 comprises 17 residues. V shed 2 bases, J shed 0 bases, and the junction held 9 bases outside the gene matches. Germline V CDR1 and CDR2: MGHRA, YSYEKL. CDR3 region: CASSQPTTGVPNYGYTF. The CDR3 DNA sequence: TGCGCCAGCAGCCAACCGACAACAGGGGTTCCTAACTATGGCTACACCTTC.

This clone showed up just once. The chain combines TRBV7-2 with TRBJ2-1; the D call may be TRBD1 or TRBD2 (5 bases each). Trimming took 8 bases from V and 7 from J, leaving 21 bases between them. This CDR3 comprises 15 residues. Germline V CDR1 and CDR2: SGHTA, FQGNSA. The CDR3 DNA reads as TGTGCCAGCCTAGCCCGGGACGAGACGATAAATGAGCAGTTCTTC. This encodes CASLARDETINEQFF. The whole variable domain, filled in from reference TRBV7-2 and TRBJ2-1, reads GAGVSQSPSNKVTEKGKDVELRCDPISGHTALYWYRQSLGQGLEFLIYFQGNSAPDKSGLPSDRFSAERTGGSVSTLTIQRTQQEDSAVYLCASLARDETINEQFFGPGTRLTVL.

The gene calls are TRBV30 and TRBJ1-1; D is undetermined. V shed 3 bases and J shed 5 bases, with 7 bases lying between them. Germline lookup yields CDR1 GTSNPN and CDR2 SVGIG (reference sequence). The CDR3 length is 11 residues. The CDR3 loop reads CAWRTRTEAFF. The CDR3 DNA sequence: TGTGCCTGGAGGACACGGACTGAAGCTTTCTTT.

This chain's CDR3 is CASRGGYQETQYF. The CDR3 nucleotides are TGTGCCAGCAGGGGGGGGTACCAAGAGACCCAGTACTTC. The rearrangement joins TRBV27 to TRBJ2-5, with 7 bases matching TRBD2. J lost 0 bases, V lost 6 bases, and 1 base had no gene match. CDR1 and CDR2 from the germline V gene are MNHEY and SMNVEV (reference sequence). This CDR3 is 13 amino acids long.

The chain employs TRBV27 and TRBJ2-1, with D perhaps matching TRBD2 (6 bases). V lost 2 bases to trimming and J lost 8 bases, with 16 bases between them. This CDR3 region has 15 residues. CDR1 and CDR2 from the germline V gene are MNHEY and SMNVEV (reference sequence). In DNA form, the CDR3 reads TGTGCCAGCAGTTTACGGGACTGGCATTCGGATGAGCAGTTCTTC. Its protein is CASSLRDWHSDEQFF.

This chain joins TRBV6-1 and TRBJ1-5, with D perhaps TRBD1 (5 bases). Trimming cost V 6 bases and J 2 bases, with 11 bases left between them. The CDR3 has 14 residues. Germline lookup yields CDR1 MNHNS and CDR2 SASEGT. The CDR3 coding sequence is TGTGCCAGCAGCGGGACGCCGGGCAATCAGCCCCAGCATTTT. Translated: CASSGTPGNQPQHF.

The chain joins TRBV27 to TRBJ2-7; TRBD1 matches 9 bases. Trimming cost V 4 bases and J 2 bases; bases outside gene matches: 9. Per germline, CDR1 MNHEY and CDR2 SMNVEV (reference sequence). This CDR3 has 16 amino acids. CDR3 bases: TGTGCCAGCAGTTCTCTTTTAGGGACAGGGCCCTACGAGCAGTACTTC. This encodes CASSSLLGTGPYEQYF.

This chain links TRBV5-1 with TRBJ1-1; possibly TRBD1 for D (6 bases). The CDR3 runs to 14 residues. From germline, CDR1 is SGHRS and CDR2 YFSETQ. Trimming removed 3 bases from V and 1 base from J, with 10 bases in between. Written as DNA, the CDR3 is TGCGCCAGCAGCTCAGGGACAACGAACACTGAAGCTTTCTTT. Translated: CASSSGTTNTEAFF.

The V gene is TRBV27, the J gene TRBJ1-3, with D possibly TRBD1 on 5 matching bases. Trimming took off 0 bases at V and 3 bases at J, with 9 bases between the two ends. Germline V CDR1 and CDR2: MNHEY, SMNVEV (reference sequence). The CDR3 totals 15 residues. CDR3 sequence reads: CASSLSGPIGNTIYF. Here the CDR3 DNA reads TGTGCCAGCAGTTTATCGGGACCTATTGGAAACACCATATATTTT.

The chain joins TRBV9 to TRBJ1-4; no reliable D call. This CDR3 has 15 amino acids. Germline CDR1 reads SGDLS; CDR2 reads YYNGEE. V was pared by 4 bases and J by 3 bases, with 13 bases between. The CDR3 DNA follows: TGTGCCAGCAGCCCCCAGGTGGCTGCTAATGAAAAACTGTTTTTT. Its protein product is CASSPQVAANEKLFF. Supplemented by reference TRBV9 and TRBJ1-4, the full variable domain reads DSGVTQTPKHLITATGQRVTLRCSPRSGDLSVYWYQQSLDQGLQFLIQYYNGEERAKGNILERFSAQQFPDLHSELNLSSLELGDSALYFCASSPQVAANEKLFFGSGTQLSVL.

About this clone: Other DNA sequences in the same sample also yield this CDR3. The CDR3 sequence is CASSVEGTSSYEQYF. The CDR3 nucleotides are TGTGCCAGCAGCGTGGAGGGAACTAGCTCCTACGAGCAGTACTTC. The chain recombines TRBV9 with TRBJ2-7; D may be TRBD2 (6 bases). Trimming pared 2 bases from V and 0 bases from J, leaving 12 bases between. Germline-derived CDR1 and CDR2 are SGDLS and YYNGEE. This CDR3 contains 15 residues.

The J gene is TRBJ2-5, the V gene TRBV6-1; no clear D. The CDR3 runs to 13 residues. The V gene's germline CDR1 is MNHNS and CDR2 SASEGT. With 3 bases removed from V and 3 bases from J, the gap between germline ends came to 8 bases. The CDR3: CASSDGRKETQYF. CDR3 nucleotide sequence: TGTGCCAGCAGTGATGGCAGAAAAGAGACCCAGTACTTC.

The CDR3 DNA sequence: TGTGCCAGCAGTTTGAGGTTCATGGGGAGGGCAGTTGGGAACACCATATATTTT. Encoded protein: CASSLRFMGRAVGNTIYF. The rearrangement links TRBV28 to TRBJ1-3, with D unresolved. This CDR3 spans 18 amino acids. V shed 3 bases and J shed 7 bases, with 25 bases lying between them. Germline CDR1 MDHEN, CDR2 SYDVKM.

This clone was picked up one time. The chain couples TRBV6-6 to TRBJ2-3, with TRBD2 as a possible D gene (6 bases). Trimming pared 2 bases from V and 3 bases from J, leaving 12 bases between. This CDR3 is built from 15 residues. Germline assignment: CDR1 MNHNY and CDR2 SVGAGI (reference sequence). The CDR3 DNA follows: TGTGCCAGCAGTTACGGCCCCGGGGGAACAGATACGCAGTATTTT. It translates to CASSYGPGGTDTQYF.

The V call is TRBV19, the J call TRBJ1-1, with D tentatively TRBD1 (6 bases). Germline lookup yields CDR1 LNHDA and CDR2 SQIVND (reference sequence). CDR3 length: 14 residues. V shed 5 bases and J shed 5 bases, with 15 bases lying between them. CDR3: CASSWGLSGTEAFF. In DNA form, the CDR3 reads TGTGCCAGTAGTTGGGGGCTCTCGGGAACTGAAGCTTTCTTT.

J is TRBJ2-3 and V is TRBV7-6; 8 positions match TRBD2. The V segment lost 2 bases and the J segment 1 base; nucleotides outside the gene matches: 2. There are 15 residues in the CDR3. The V gene's germline CDR1 is SGHVS and CDR2 FNYEAQ. The DNA of the CDR3 is TGTGCCAGCAGCTTATACGGGAGGGGCACAGATACGCAGTATTTT. Amino acid sequence: CASSLYGRGTDTQYF.

J is TRBJ2-5 and V is TRBV27; 10 bases agree with TRBD2. V lost 4 bases, J lost 3 bases, and 5 bases stayed unmatched. The CDR3 runs 15 residues. Germline V gene data show CDR1 as MNHEY and CDR2 as SMNVEV (reference sequence). The DNA for the CDR3 is TGTGCCAGCAGTTCGACTAGCGGGTTGGAAGAGACCCAGTACTTC. This codes for CASSSTSGLEETQYF.

A word on this clone: Other DNA sequences within the sample encode an identical CDR3. The DNA for the CDR3 is TGTGCCAGCAGTTTGAGGGGGAACACTGAAGCTTTCTTT. Amino acid sequence: CASSLRGNTEAFF. The chain recombines TRBV27 with TRBJ1-1; weak D call: TRBD1 (5 bases). The CDR3 is 13 residues long. CDR1 is MNHEY and CDR2 is SMNVEV in the germline V gene (reference sequence). V was cut by 3 bases and J by 1 base, with 6 bases left in between.